This T cell receptor beta chain was identified during a study of T cells expressing NK-cell markers. Study background: Seropositivity for HCMV was found in most of the eight sequenced donors, with one seronegative.

To note about this clonotype: Its antigen is still unknown.

The study, taken as a whole, reports: NKG2C+ dominant clonotypes from 6 or 7 donors made up about 1.0-7.5% of CD8+ T cells.

The germline gives CDR1 SGHVS, CDR2 FQNEAQ. The length of the CDR3 is 17 residues. TCRdb reprocessed the 5' RACE reads and stores each CDR3 protein as one record, lacking DNA. The listing records about 260,000 distinct CDR3 sequences. This clonotype was sampled from a man between 18 and 35 years old in good health. The sequencing sample was made of blood T cells: a sorted CD56 or NKG2C T cell subset, CD4+ or CD8+ T cells, or bulk PBMC T cells (not recorded which). V and J are TRBV7-8 and TRBJ1-6. The CDR3 loop is CASSPSHSRSYNSPLHF.